These 24 T cell receptor beta chains were sequenced from one sample in a study of blood T cell repertoires in COVID-19. The repertoire was sequenced with immunoSEQ multiplex PCR; TCRdb's copy has only in-frame clones and lacks some. The profile shows hundreds of thousands of clones, roughly 88% of them singletons. Sample: PBMCs or T cells enriched from blood (not recorded which). All receptors come from a woman aged 25 to 39 who had recovered from COVID-19.

The rearrangement joins TRBV5-1 to TRBJ2-7, with no clear D. The CDR3 extends over 14 amino acids. Germline V gene sequence: CDR1 SGHRS, CDR2 YFSETQ. V lost 0 bases and J lost 3, with 10 bases in between. The CDR3 here is CASSLESVLYEQYF. The CDR3 DNA sequence: TGCGCCAGCAGCTTGGAGTCGGTCCTCTACGAGCAGTACTTC.

For this clone: This specimen includes other DNA sequences encoding the same CDR3. The rearrangement uses TRBV29-1 and TRBJ2-2; 7 nucleotides line up with TRBD2. V lost 2 bases and J lost 7; bases outside the gene matches: 7. The CDR3 is 14 residues long. CDR1 is SQVTM, CDR2 ANQGSEA, per germline. The CDR3 DNA is TGCAGCGTTGAACCCGGGGGGAGGAACGGGGAGCTGTTTTTT. Translated: CSVEPGGRNGELFF.

The sample holds one count of this clone. The rearrangement uses TRBV30 and TRBJ2-1; tentatively, D is TRBD2 (7 bases). Germline values: CDR1 GTSNPN, CDR2 SVGIG (reference sequence). The CDR3 totals 14 residues. Trimming removed 5 bases from V and 5 bases from J, with 16 bases in between. CDR3 coding DNA: TGTGCCTGGGCCCGGGGGGCCCGGAACAATGAGCAGTTCTTC. Residues: CAWARGARNNEQFF.

This clone was detected only once. V is TRBV5-1 and J is TRBJ1-1; 7 positions match TRBD1. Germline values: CDR1 SGHRS, CDR2 YFSETQ. The V segment lost 0 bases and the J segment 4 bases; nucleotides outside the gene matches: 3. This CDR3 is built from 14 residues. DNA of the CDR3: TGCGCCAGCAGCTTGGAGGGGGCTCTCACTGAAGCTTTCTTT. Its protein is CASSLEGALTEAFF.

The chain couples TRBV28 to TRBJ2-5; D is possibly TRBD1 (6 bases). Trimming shortened V by 11 bases and J by 6 bases, and 16 bases separated the two germline ends. This CDR3 has 12 amino acids. The germline gives CDR1 MDHEN, CDR2 SYDVKM. As DNA, the CDR3 is TGTGCCGGCCGACAGGCCGCCAAGACCCAGTACTTC. Translation gives CAGRQAAKTQYF.

This clone was recorded once. The rearrangement uses TRBV7-3 and TRBJ1-2; D is uncertain. V was cut by 0 bases and J by 4 bases, with 15 bases left in between. Germline V gene sequence: CDR1 SGHTA, CDR2 FQGTGA. The CDR3 totals 16 residues. CDR3 in DNA: TGTGCCAGCAGCTTAACGGGGAGCCCTGGAGGCTATGGCTACACCTTC. Translation gives CASSLTGSPGGYGYTF.

V usage is TRBV5-1 and J usage is TRBJ1-1, with D possibly being TRBD1 (5 bases). The length of the CDR3 is 15 residues. In germline, CDR1 is SGHRS, CDR2 YFSETQ. V was pared by 0 bases and J by 7 bases, with 16 bases between. For the CDR3, the DNA is TGCGCCAGCAGCTTGGGACAGACCAGAGTACGTGAAGCTTTCTTT. Encoded protein: CASSLGQTRVREAFF.

The J gene is TRBJ1-2, the V gene TRBV20-1; no clear D. Germline-derived CDR1 and CDR2 are DFQATT and SNEGSKA (reference sequence). The CDR3 covers 14 residues. V gave up 3 bases and J gave up 4 bases, with 15 bases separating them. The CDR3 protein is CSASVSFRPYGYTF. The DNA for the CDR3 is TGCAGTGCTAGTGTTTCGTTCAGGCCCTATGGCTACACCTTC.

The chain combines TRBV23-1 with TRBJ2-7, with D unresolved. TRBV23-1 falls under the ORF class, with uncertain function. V lost 0 bases and J lost 5, with 11 bases in between. The CDR3 spans 14 residues. Here the CDR3 reads CASSQSTPRHEQYF. CDR3 nucleotides: TGCGCCAGCAGTCAATCGACCCCTAGGCACGAGCAGTACTTC.

The chain uses TRBV11-2 and TRBJ2-3; 13 bases are shared with TRBD2. The germline V gene encodes CDR1 SGHAT and CDR2 FQNNGV. Germline trimming cut 1 base from V and 6 bases from J; bases unmatched to any gene: 4. The CDR3 spans 16 residues. The CDR3 protein is CASSLGLAGGFDTQYF. CDR3 bases: TGTGCCAGCAGCTTAGGACTAGCGGGGGGCTTCGATACGCAGTATTTT. Full variable domain (rest looked up from reference TRBV11-2 and TRBJ2-3): EAGVAQSPRYKIIEKRQSVAFWCNPISGHATLYWYQQILGQGPKLLIQFQNNGVVDDSQLPKDRFSAERLKGVDSTLKIQPAKLEDSAVYLCASSLGLAGGFDTQYFGPGTRLTVL.

The gene calls are TRBV4-3 and TRBJ1-2, with D possibly being TRBD1 (6 bases). Germline values: CDR1 LGHNA, CDR2 YSLEER. The CDR3 is 16 amino acids. The V end was cut by 1 base, the J end by 6 bases, with 18 bases between. CDR3 sequence: CASSQGLQGYPDGYTF. The DNA for the CDR3 is TGCGCCAGCAGCCAAGGGCTACAGGGCTATCCTGATGGCTACACCTTC.

V is TRBV5-1 and J is TRBJ1-5; D might be TRBD1 (5 bases). This CDR3 is built from 15 residues. Germline V gives CDR1 SGHRS, CDR2 YFSETQ. V was pared by 0 bases and J by 3 bases, with 10 bases between. CDR3 DNA sequence: TGCGCCAGCAGCTTGGGGGGAGGGGACAATCAGCCCCAGCATTTT. Its protein product is CASSLGGGDNQPQHF.

The gene calls are TRBV27 and TRBJ1-5, with D maybe TRBD1 (5 bases). The CDR3 loop spans 14 amino acids. Per germline, CDR1 MNHEY and CDR2 SMNVEV (reference sequence). V was clipped by 3 bases and J by 7 bases, with 13 bases between them. The CDR3: CASSFFGGGQPQHF. The CDR3 DNA reads TGTGCCAGCAGTTTTTTCGGGGGAGGGCAGCCCCAGCATTTT.

This clone was recorded a few times. The CDR3 region is CASKFTSGYTDTQYF. The CDR3 bases are TGTGCCAGTAAATTTACTAGCGGGTACACAGATACGCAGTATTTT. This chain links TRBV19 with TRBJ2-3; 9 nucleotides match TRBD2. Germline CDR1 is LNHDA and CDR2 is SQIVND (reference sequence). V lost 7 bases to trimming and J lost 2 bases; unmatched junction nucleotides: 7. The CDR3 spans 15 residues.

This clone turned up a few times. The chain recombines TRBV19 with TRBJ1-5; 8 bases match TRBD1. CDR1 is LNHDA, CDR2 SQIVND, per germline (reference sequence). The trim removed 5 bases at V and 2 bases at J, leaving 5 bases unmatched. This CDR3 contains 15 residues. CDR3 bases: TGTGCCAGTAGTTCCAGGGGGCAGGGCAATCAGCCCCAGCATTTT. Residues: CASSSRGQGNQPQHF.

The CDR3 DNA reads TGTGCCAGCAGTGTTTTCCGGACAGGGAATTCACCCCTCCACTTT. It translates to CASSVFRTGNSPLHF. The V gene is TRBV2, the J gene TRBJ1-6, with 8 bases aligning to TRBD1. J lost 7 bases, V lost 4 bases, and 6 bases had no gene match. Looked up from germline, CDR1 is SNHLY and CDR2 is FYNNEI. The CDR3 covers 15 residues.

The V and J genes are TRBV5-6 and TRBJ1-2, with 7 bases lining up with TRBD1. Germline CDR1 is SGHDT and CDR2 is YYEEEE. CDR3 length: 15 residues. V lost 4 bases to trimming and J lost 5 bases; unmatched junction nucleotides: 11. CDR3 residues: CASSTVDRVEYGYTF. CDR3 DNA: TGTGCCAGCAGCACGGTTGACAGGGTAGAGTATGGCTACACCTTC.

The chain carries TRBV28 and TRBJ1-6, with TRBD1 identical over 12 bases. Germline V CDR1 and CDR2: MDHEN, SYDVKM. The CDR3 loop spans 17 amino acids. The trim removed 4 bases at V and 10 bases at J, leaving 11 bases unmatched. This CDR3 is CASSSLGTGGRSSPLHF. CDR3 in DNA: TGTGCCAGCAGTTCACTAGGGACAGGGGGCCGTAGCTCACCCCTCCACTTT.

V gene TRBV11-2 combines with J gene TRBJ2-1, with TRBD1 as a possible D gene (6 bases). The CDR3 covers 17 residues. V was clipped by 2 bases and J by 7 bases, with 21 bases between them. Germline values: CDR1 SGHAT, CDR2 FQNNGV. This chain's CDR3 is CASSLWSGALRGNEQFF. The CDR3 DNA sequence: TGTGCCAGCAGCTTATGGTCAGGGGCCCTTAGGGGGAATGAGCAGTTCTTC.

The count of this clone is one. The chain joins TRBV27 to TRBJ2-7; the D gene is possibly TRBD1 (5 bases). CDR1 is MNHEY, CDR2 SMNVEV, per germline (reference sequence). The V and J ends lost 3 bases and 3 bases respectively, with 6 bases between them. This CDR3 comprises 12 residues. The CDR3 loop is CASSFQGYEQYF. DNA of the CDR3: TGTGCCAGCAGTTTTCAGGGCTACGAGCAGTACTTC.

CDR3 sequence: CASSPPFFPGGTPRFYEQYF. The CDR3 DNA follows: TGTGCCAGCAGCCCCCCCTTCTTTCCGGGGGGTACTCCTAGATTCTACGAGCAGTACTTC. This sequence joins TRBV3-1 (or the pseudogene TRBV3-2) and TRBJ2-7, with 7 nucleotides matching TRBD2. Germline values: CDR1 LGHDT, CDR2 YNNKEL (reference sequence). The trim removed 4 bases at V and 3 bases at J, leaving 24 bases unmatched. The CDR3 has 20 amino acids.

CDR3 sequence: CASSKTSKRDTDTQYF. The CDR3 bases are TGTGCCAGCAGCAAAACCTCTAAGCGGGACACAGATACGCAGTATTTT. The chain has TRBV21-1 and TRBJ2-3; TRBD2 reflects the table's D call only, with no check against the DNA. TRBV21-1 is noted as a pseudogene. The CDR3 is made up of 16 amino acids.

V is TRBV5-3 and J is TRBJ1-3; no reliable D call. TRBV5-3 is given ORF status, its function remaining uncertain. The CDR3 has 14 residues. Trimming shortened V by 0 bases and J by 0 bases, and 4 bases separated the two germline ends. The CDR3 DNA follows: TGTGCCAGAAGCTTGGGCGGCTCTGGAAACACCATATATTTT. Residues: CARSLGGSGNTIYF.

The chain couples TRBV6-5 to TRBJ1-1; 9 bases agree with TRBD1. V lost 2 bases and J lost 4; bases outside the gene matches: 5. The CDR3 is 15 amino acids. The germline gives CDR1 MNHEY, CDR2 SVGAGI. Here the CDR3 reads CASSYDDRGVTEAFF. Here the CDR3 DNA reads TGTGCCAGCAGTTACGACGACAGGGGGGTCACTGAAGCTTTCTTT.